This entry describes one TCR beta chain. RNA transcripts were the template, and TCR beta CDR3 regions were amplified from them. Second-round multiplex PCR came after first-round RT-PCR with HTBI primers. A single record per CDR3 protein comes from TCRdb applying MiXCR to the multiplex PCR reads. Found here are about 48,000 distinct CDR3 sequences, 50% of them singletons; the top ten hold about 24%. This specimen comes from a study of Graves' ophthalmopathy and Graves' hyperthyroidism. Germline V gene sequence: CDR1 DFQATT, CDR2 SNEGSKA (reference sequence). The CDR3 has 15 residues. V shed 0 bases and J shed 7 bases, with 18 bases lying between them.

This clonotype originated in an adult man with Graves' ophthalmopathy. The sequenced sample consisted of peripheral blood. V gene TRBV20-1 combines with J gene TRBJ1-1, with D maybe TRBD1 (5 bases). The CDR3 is CSARDTCGGDNEAFF. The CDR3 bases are TGCAGTGCTAGAGATACTTGCGGGGGTGACAATGAAGCTTTCTTT.